The rows below give T cell receptor beta chains drawn from one sample of a study of technical replicates of blood from several donors. TCRdb keeps only in-frame clones here, not all; method: immunoSEQ multiplex PCR. The table includes about 95,000 clones, 95% detected once. Sequences were obtained from T cells isolated from PBMCs. The receptors here all came from a human donor in good health. CDR3s include the opening cysteine and the closing phenylalanine or tryptophan. A D gene is named only where the DNA matches it firmly. Where a row states a size, it is once, few, many or the class of an expanded clone; other rows omit it.

v_call	d_call	j_call	clone_size	cdr3_aa	cdr3_nt
TRBV11-2	TRBD2	TRBJ2-1	NA	CASSLWGTSGRTPDNEQFF	TGTGCCAGCAGCTTATGGGGGACTAGCGGGAGGACACCTGACAATGAGCAGTTCTTC
TRBV5-6	TRBD1	TRBJ1-2	NA	CASKRQGDYGYTF	TGTGCCAGCAAAAGACAGGGCGACTATGGCTACACCTTC
TRBV7-2	NA	TRBJ1-3	NA	CASSLAGMGNTIYF	TGTGCCAGCAGCTTGGCAGGGATGGGAAACACCATATATTTT
TRBV28	TRBD2	TRBJ2-3	once	CASSIAGVGTDTQYF	TGTGCCAGCAGTATAGCGGGAGTGGGTACAGATACGCAGTATTTT
TRBV7-3	NA	TRBJ1-2	NA	CASSLFPQGGYTF	TGTGCCAGCAGCTTGTTCCCACAGGGAGGCTACACCTTC
TRBV9	TRBD1	TRBJ1-2	NA	CASSVEGGRKNYGYTF	TGTGCCAGCAGCGTAGAAGGGGGCCGCAAGAACTATGGCTACACCTTC
TRBV25-1	NA	TRBJ1-1	NA	CASGLGSEAFF	TGTGCCAGCGGACTGGGGTCCGAAGCTTTCTTT
TRBV6-1	NA	TRBJ2-7	once	CASIPTVFSYEQYF	TGTGCCAGTATTCCGACAGTCTTCTCCTACGAGCAGTACTTC
TRBV13	NA	TRBJ2-1	NA	CASSLRGNEQFF	TGTGCCAGCAGCCTAAGGGGCAATGAGCAGTTCTTC
TRBV6-5	TRBD2	TRBJ2-7	NA	CASSYSSGRDYEQYF	TGTGCCAGCAGTTACTCGAGCGGGAGGGACTACGAGCAGTACTTC
TRBV9	TRBD2	TRBJ2-5	NA	CASSFQRGNQETQYF	TGTGCCAGCAGCTTCCAGCGGGGAAACCAAGAGACCCAGTACTTC
TRBV10-3	NA	TRBJ2-1	NA	CAISESNGSLNEQFF	TGTGCCATCAGTGAGTCTAACGGGAGTCTCAATGAGCAGTTCTTC
TRBV7-9	NA	TRBJ2-7	NA	CASSLITRGEQYF	TGTGCCAGCAGCCTTATAACTCGGGGCGAGCAGTACTTC
TRBV30	NA	TRBJ1-2	once	CAWSVMGYTF	TGTGCCTGGAGTGTCATGGGCTACACCTTC
TRBV5-8	TRBD2	TRBJ2-7	NA	CASSLRSSGREQYF	TGTGCCAGCAGCTTAAGGTCTAGCGGGAGGGAGCAGTACTTC
TRBV7-3	NA	TRBJ1-2	NA	CASSSLPRFTTNYGYTF	TGTGCCAGCAGCTCTCTCCCGAGGTTCACCACTAACTATGGCTACACCTTC
TRBV19	TRBD2	TRBJ2-1	NA	CASDSSGSLNEQFF	TGTGCCAGTGATTCTAGCGGGAGTCTCAATGAGCAGTTCTTC
TRBV7-3	NA	TRBJ2-1	NA	CASSLTVLAVNEQFF	TGTGCCAGCAGCTTAACTGTACTAGCTGTTAATGAGCAGTTCTTC
TRBV11-3	NA	TRBJ2-7	NA	CASSLPGASYEQYF	TGTGCCAGCAGCTTACCAGGGGCCTCCTACGAGCAGTACTTC
TRBV15	NA	TRBJ1-1	NA	CATSQSRAVTEAFF	TGTGCCACCAGTCAGTCCAGGGCGGTCACTGAAGCTTTCTTT
TRBV9	TRBD1	TRBJ2-1	NA	CASSSTGGAYNEQFF	TGTGCCAGCAGCTCAACAGGGGGCGCTTACAATGAGCAGTTCTTC
TRBV5-6	TRBD1	TRBJ1-2	NA	CASSFGTGDNYGYTF	TGTGCCAGCAGCTTCGGGACAGGCGACAACTATGGCTACACCTTC
TRBV7-6	NA	TRBJ1-1	NA	CASSLYVQGQWDTEAFF	TGTGCCAGCAGCTTATATGTTCAGGGGCAGTGGGACACTGAAGCTTTCTTT
TRBV6-5	TRBD1	TRBJ2-7	NA	CASSYSDRVGEQYF	TGTGCCAGCAGTTACTCGGACAGGGTTGGCGAGCAGTACTTC
TRBV4-2	TRBD2	TRBJ2-3	once	CASSQAGLAIEGDTQYF	TGTGCCAGCAGCCAGGCGGGACTAGCGATAGAGGGCGATACGCAGTATTTT
TRBV30	TRBD1	TRBJ2-3	NA	CAWSKGQGSDTQYF	TGTGCCTGGAGTAAGGGACAGGGGTCAGATACGCAGTATTTT
TRBV4-1	TRBD1	TRBJ2-1	NA	CASSQDRGTYNEQFF	TGCGCCAGCAGCCAAGACAGGGGGACCTACAATGAGCAGTTCTTC
TRBV11-3	TRBD1	TRBJ1-1	NA	CASSVMSTGGLFF	TGTGCCAGCAGCGTTATGTCGACAGGGGGCTTATTCTTT
TRBV12-5	NA	TRBJ1-5	NA	CASGQEAGNQPQHF	TGTGCTAGTGGTCAAGAAGCGGGAAATCAGCCCCAGCATTTT
TRBV29-1	TRBD1	TRBJ1-5	once	CSVVGQGSNQPQHF	TGCAGCGTTGTGGGACAGGGGAGCAATCAGCCCCAGCATTTT
TRBV4-1	TRBD1	TRBJ1-5	NA	CASSHISGTGLSQPQHF	TGCGCCAGCAGCCACATATCGGGGACAGGGCTTTCTCAGCCCCAGCATTTT